The present T cell receptor beta chain was sequenced within a study of T cell responses to AZD1222 COVID-19 vaccine. The study's findings and limits: Unmutated variant regions reportedly attract nearly half of all spike-specific TCRs. Sampling that yielded the repertoires occurred only after the peak T cell response.

Germline CDR1 and CDR2: SEHNR and FQNEAQ (reference sequence). CDR3 size: 15 residues. The ends lost 0 bases at V and 5 bases at J; junction bases unmatched: 3. On this clone itself: Its antigen is as yet unknown.

The assay was immunoSEQ multiplex PCR, and TCRdb's table has in-frame clones only and misses some. The sample has fewer than 110,000 clones; more than 70% are singletons. The sequence was obtained from an adult in good health. The sample consisted of peripheral blood, taken on day 0 of AZD1222 vaccination. The chain joins TRBV7-9 to TRBJ2-1; 8 nucleotides line up with TRBD2. CDR3 protein: CASSLAVAGNNEQFF. CDR3 in DNA: TGTGCCAGCAGCTTAGCGGTAGCGGGAAACAATGAGCAGTTCTTC.